These 14 T cell receptor beta chains were sequenced from one sample in a study of CD8+CD57+ T cells in acquired aplastic anemia. Patients included in sequencing had previously demonstrated CD8+CD57+ cell expansion by flow cytometry. Genomic DNA, the template, was used for profiling of the TCR beta VDJ and CDR3. MiXCR, applied by TCRdb to the reads, yields one record per CDR3 protein. The sample has some 180,000 distinct CDR3 sequences; 63% are singletons. The sequencing sample was made of sorted CD4+, CD8+, or CD8+CD57+ T cells (not recorded which) from PBMCs. The receptors were gathered from a human donor with aplastic anemia.

The gene calls are TRBV7-9 and TRBJ2-1; 9 bases are a match to TRBD1. Germline CDR1 SEHNR, CDR2 FQNEAQ (reference sequence). There are 15 residues in the CDR3. Unmatched junction bases numbered 10, after V lost 4 bases and J lost 9 bases. For the CDR3, the DNA is TGTGCCAGCAGCTCCCAGACAGGGGGGGCGAGTGAGCAGTTCTTC. Its protein product is CASSSQTGGASEQFF.

This clonotype was counted at least ten times. This rearrangement joins TRBV6-1 to TRBJ2-1; a possible D gene is TRBD1 (6 bases). V lost 7 bases and J lost 6, with 10 bases in between. Germline lookup yields CDR1 MNHNS and CDR2 SASEGT. This CDR3 comprises 12 residues. The CDR3 sequence: CASTYRVNEQFF. CDR3 in DNA: TGTGCCAGCACCTACAGGGTCAATGAGCAGTTCTTC.

The chain couples TRBV10-1 to TRBJ2-3; TRBD2 aligns across 9 bases. The germline V gene encodes CDR1 WNHNN and CDR2 SYGVQD (reference sequence). The J segment lost 4 bases and the V segment lost 6 bases, leaving 11 bases of the junction unmatched. The length of the CDR3 is 16 residues. CDR3 amino acids: CASSRLAEAGPDTQYF. CDR3 sequence (DNA): TGCGCCAGCAGCCGACTAGCGGAAGCGGGACCAGATACGCAGTATTTT.

The chain employs TRBV9 and TRBJ2-7; 11 bases agree with TRBD2. This CDR3 region has 16 residues. CDR1 and CDR2 (germline): SGDLS, YYNGEE. The J segment lost 3 bases and the V segment lost 3 bases, leaving 8 bases of the junction unmatched. The CDR3 reads CASSDSPTSGVYEQYF. The CDR3 region has the DNA TGTGCCAGCAGCGATAGCCCGACTAGCGGGGTCTACGAGCAGTACTTC.

The table lists this clonotype with a few counts. In this CDR3 the conserved last residue, phenylalanine or tryptophan, is missing, so a read error is likely. The chain couples TRBV5-4 to TRBJ2-2; D remains unclear. CDR3 length equals 14 residues. Germline V gene sequence: CDR1 SGHNT, CDR2 YYREEE (reference sequence). Between the trimmed V and J ends, which lost 1 base and 0 bases, there was a span of 4 bases. The CDR3 here is CASSLPPNTGELFS. In DNA, the CDR3 is TGTGCCAGCAGCTTGCCCCCGAACACCGGGGAGCTGTTTTCT.

Concerning this clonotype itself: A much larger clone sits a single nucleotide away, making a read error possible. The chain joins TRBV6-1 to TRBJ1-3; tentatively, D is TRBD1 (6 bases). The CDR3 loop spans 16 amino acids. Germline assignment: CDR1 MNHNS and CDR2 SASEGT. CDR3 nucleotides: TGTGCCAGCAGTGAGGGGGGGCTAAGCTCTGGAAACACCATGTATTTT. This translates into CASSEGGLSSGNTMYF.

V gene TRBV7-9 combines with J gene TRBJ2-7; TRBD2 is a possible D gene (5 bases). V lost 4 bases, J lost 2 bases, and 6 bases lay in between. The CDR3 has 12 residues. The germline gives CDR1 SEHNR, CDR2 FQNEAQ (reference sequence). CDR3 protein: CASSSRAYEQYF. CDR3 sequence (DNA): TGTGCCAGCAGCTCGAGGGCCTACGAGCAGTACTTC.

The chain couples TRBV14 to TRBJ2-7; D gene unclear. With the DNA end fitting TRBJ2-1 better, the J assignment may be wrong. Germline V lookup: CDR1 SGHDN, CDR2 FVKESK. This CDR3 comprises 11 residues. As DNA, the CDR3 is TGTGCCAGCAGCCACGGCACACGGCAGTTCTTC. It is translated as CASSHGTRQFF.

A note on this clonotype: Sequence at one end of the junction differs from germline and may be a read error. The CDR3 coding sequence is TGCGCCGGCAGTTTGGACAGGGTAGAGACCCAGTACTTC. It translates to CAGSLDRVETQYF. V and J are TRBV5-1 and TRBJ2-5; 8 positions agree with TRBD1. CDR1 is SGHRS and CDR2 is YFSETQ in the germline V gene. This CDR3 is 13 amino acids long.

This chain links TRBV24-1 with TRBJ2-7, with 8 positions matching TRBD1. Germline trimming cut 4 bases from V and 3 bases from J; bases unmatched to any gene: 10. The germline V gene encodes CDR1 KGHDR and CDR2 SFDVKD. This CDR3 contains 16 residues. Here the CDR3 reads CATSDSGQGLFYEQYF. The CDR3 nucleotides read TGTGCCACCAGTGACAGCGGACAGGGCCTCTTCTACGAGCAGTACTTC.

The genes are TRBV7-9 and TRBJ2-7; no clear D. The CDR3 runs to 12 residues. Germline CDR1 reads SEHNR; CDR2 reads FQNEAQ (reference sequence). Trimming stripped 5 bases from V and 5 bases from J, with 10 bases between. CDR3 sequence: CASSPGINEQYF. In DNA form, the CDR3 reads TGTGCCAGCAGCCCAGGTATTAACGAGCAGTACTTC.

The rearrangement uses TRBV10-3 and TRBJ2-7, with D possibly matching TRBD1 (6 bases). Per the germline V gene, CDR1 is ENHRY and CDR2 is SYGVKD. V shed 1 base and J shed 5 bases, with 12 bases lying between them. The CDR3 totals 14 residues. CDR3 amino acids: CAISEYGRGDEQYF. The CDR3 DNA sequence: TGTGCCATCAGTGAGTACGGCAGGGGCGACGAGCAGTACTTC.

This clonotype occurred a few times. The chain couples TRBV27 to TRBJ2-3, with TRBD2 matching 12 bases. The germline V gene has CDR1 MNHEY and CDR2 SMNVEV (reference sequence). The CDR3 consists of 17 residues. J lost 1 base, V lost 1 base, and 3 bases had no gene match. CDR3 loop: CASSLWLAGGRTDTQYF. CDR3 nucleotide sequence: TGTGCCAGCAGTTTATGGCTAGCGGGGGGGCGCACAGATACGCAGTATTTT.

The rearrangement joins TRBV7-9 to TRBJ2-1, with a tentative D call TRBD2 (5 bases). This CDR3 has 15 amino acids. Germline assignment: CDR1 SEHNR and CDR2 FQNEAQ (reference sequence). Trimming stripped 5 bases from V and 8 bases from J, with 19 bases between. In nucleotides, the CDR3 is TGTGCCAGCAGCCAAGTGTACCGGGGAAACGATGAGCAGTTCTTC. Its translation is CASSQVYRGNDEQFF.